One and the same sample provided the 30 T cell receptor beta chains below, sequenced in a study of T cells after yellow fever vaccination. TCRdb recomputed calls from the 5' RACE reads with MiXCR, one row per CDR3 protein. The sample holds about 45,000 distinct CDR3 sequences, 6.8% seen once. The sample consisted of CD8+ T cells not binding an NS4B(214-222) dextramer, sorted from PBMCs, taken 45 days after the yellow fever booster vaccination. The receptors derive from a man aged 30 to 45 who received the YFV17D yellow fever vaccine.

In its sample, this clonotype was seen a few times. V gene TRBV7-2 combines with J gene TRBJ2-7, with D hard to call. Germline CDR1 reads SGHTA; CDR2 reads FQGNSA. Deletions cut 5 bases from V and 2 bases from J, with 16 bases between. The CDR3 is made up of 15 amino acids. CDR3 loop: CASSPIPTRTYEQYF. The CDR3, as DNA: TGTGCCAGCAGCCCGATACCAACTCGTACCTACGAGCAGTACTTC.

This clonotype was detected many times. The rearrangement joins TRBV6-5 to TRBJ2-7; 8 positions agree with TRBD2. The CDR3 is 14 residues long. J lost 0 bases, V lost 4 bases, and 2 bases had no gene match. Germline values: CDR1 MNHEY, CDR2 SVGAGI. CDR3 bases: TGTGCCAGCAGTTTTAGCGGGGCCTCCTACGAGCAGTACTTC. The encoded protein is CASSFSGASYEQYF.

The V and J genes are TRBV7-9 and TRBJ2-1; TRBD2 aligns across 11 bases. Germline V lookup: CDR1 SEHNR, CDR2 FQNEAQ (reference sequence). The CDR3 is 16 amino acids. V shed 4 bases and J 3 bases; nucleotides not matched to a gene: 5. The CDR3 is CASSSGTSGFYNEQFF. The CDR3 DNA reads TGTGCCAGCAGCTCCGGGACTAGCGGATTCTACAATGAGCAGTTCTTC.

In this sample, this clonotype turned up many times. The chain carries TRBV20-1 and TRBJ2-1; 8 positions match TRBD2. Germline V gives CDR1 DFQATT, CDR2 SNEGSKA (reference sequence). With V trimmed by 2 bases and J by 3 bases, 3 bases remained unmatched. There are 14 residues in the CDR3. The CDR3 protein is CSARTLAGYNEQFF. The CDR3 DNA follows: TGCAGTGCTAGAACGCTAGCGGGCTACAATGAGCAGTTCTTC.

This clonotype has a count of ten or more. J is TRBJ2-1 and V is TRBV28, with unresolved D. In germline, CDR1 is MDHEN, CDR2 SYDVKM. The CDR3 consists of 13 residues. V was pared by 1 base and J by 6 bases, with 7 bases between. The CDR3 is CASSLSWTNEQFF. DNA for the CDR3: TGTGCCAGCAGTTTATCTTGGACCAATGAGCAGTTCTTC.

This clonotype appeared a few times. As DNA, the CDR3 is TGTGCCAGCAGCCACGGGGGAAGTAGCTATGAGCAGTTCTTC. Translating gives CASSHGGSSYEQFF. This chain uses TRBV7-2 with TRBJ2-1; the D gene is possibly TRBD2 (6 bases). The CDR3 length is 14 residues. The V gene's germline CDR1 is SGHTA and CDR2 FQGNSA. With 5 bases removed from V and 8 bases from J, the gap between germline ends came to 16 bases.

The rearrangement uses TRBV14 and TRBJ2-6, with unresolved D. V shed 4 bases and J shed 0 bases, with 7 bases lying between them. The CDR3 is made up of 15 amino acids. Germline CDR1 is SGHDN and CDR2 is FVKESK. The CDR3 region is CASSPAPSGANVLTF. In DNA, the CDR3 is TGTGCCAGCAGCCCAGCACCCTCTGGGGCCAACGTCCTGACTTTC.

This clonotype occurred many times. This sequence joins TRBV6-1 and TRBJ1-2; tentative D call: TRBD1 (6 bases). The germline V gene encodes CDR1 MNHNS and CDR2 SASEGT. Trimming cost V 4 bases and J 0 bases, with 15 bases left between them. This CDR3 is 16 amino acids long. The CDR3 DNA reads TGTGCCAGCAGTGTGAATCGGGGGCTCCCTAACTATGGCTACACCTTC. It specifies CASSVNRGLPNYGYTF.

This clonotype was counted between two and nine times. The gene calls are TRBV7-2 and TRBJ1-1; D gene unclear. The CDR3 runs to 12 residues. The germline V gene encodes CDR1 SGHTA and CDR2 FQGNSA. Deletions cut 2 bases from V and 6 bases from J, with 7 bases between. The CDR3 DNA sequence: TGTGCCAGCAGCTTATTGGGCTCTGAAGCTTTCTTT. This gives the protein CASSLLGSEAFF.

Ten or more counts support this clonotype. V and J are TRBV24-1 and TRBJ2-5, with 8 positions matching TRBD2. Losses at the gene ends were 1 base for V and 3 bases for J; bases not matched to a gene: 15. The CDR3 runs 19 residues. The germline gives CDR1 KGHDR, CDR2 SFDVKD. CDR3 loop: CATSDFRGLGYLGEETQYF. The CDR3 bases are TGTGCCACCAGTGATTTTAGGGGACTAGGATACTTGGGCGAAGAGACCCAGTACTTC.

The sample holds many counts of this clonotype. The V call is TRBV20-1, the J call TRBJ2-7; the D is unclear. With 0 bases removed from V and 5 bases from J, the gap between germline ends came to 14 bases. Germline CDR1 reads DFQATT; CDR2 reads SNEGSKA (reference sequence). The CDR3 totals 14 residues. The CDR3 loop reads CSARDGVTAHEQYF. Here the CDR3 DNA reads TGCAGTGCTAGAGATGGGGTCACAGCACACGAGCAGTACTTC.

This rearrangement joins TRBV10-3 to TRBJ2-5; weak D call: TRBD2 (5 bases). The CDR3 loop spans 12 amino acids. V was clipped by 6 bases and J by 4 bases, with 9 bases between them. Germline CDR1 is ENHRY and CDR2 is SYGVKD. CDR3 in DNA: TGTGCCATCAGAGAGGGTGGAGAGACCCAGTACTTC. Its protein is CAIREGGETQYF.

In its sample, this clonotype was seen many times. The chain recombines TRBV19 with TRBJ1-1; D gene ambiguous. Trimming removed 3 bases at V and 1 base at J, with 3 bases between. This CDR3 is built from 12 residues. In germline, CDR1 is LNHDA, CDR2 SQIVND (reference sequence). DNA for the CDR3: TGTGCCAGTAGTATCGGGAACACTGAAGCTTTCTTT. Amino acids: CASSIGNTEAFF.

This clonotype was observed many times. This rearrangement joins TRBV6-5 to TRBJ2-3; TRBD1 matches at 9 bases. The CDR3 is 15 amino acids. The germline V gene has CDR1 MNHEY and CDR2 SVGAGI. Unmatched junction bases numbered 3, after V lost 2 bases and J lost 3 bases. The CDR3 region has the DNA TGTGCCAGCAGTTACGAGGGGACAGGGACAGATACGCAGTATTTT. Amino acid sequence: CASSYEGTGTDTQYF.

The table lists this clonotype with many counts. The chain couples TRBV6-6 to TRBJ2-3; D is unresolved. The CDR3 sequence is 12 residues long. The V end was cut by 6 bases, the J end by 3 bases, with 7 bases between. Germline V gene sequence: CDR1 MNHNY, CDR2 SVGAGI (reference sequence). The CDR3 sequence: CASRTQTDTQYF. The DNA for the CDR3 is TGTGCCAGCAGGACTCAAACAGATACGCAGTATTTT.

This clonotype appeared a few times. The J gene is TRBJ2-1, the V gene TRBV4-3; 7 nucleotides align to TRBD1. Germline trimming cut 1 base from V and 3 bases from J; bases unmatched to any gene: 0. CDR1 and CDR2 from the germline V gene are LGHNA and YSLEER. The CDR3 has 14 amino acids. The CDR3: CASSQGDSYNEQFF. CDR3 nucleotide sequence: TGCGCCAGCAGCCAAGGGGACAGCTACAATGAGCAGTTCTTC.

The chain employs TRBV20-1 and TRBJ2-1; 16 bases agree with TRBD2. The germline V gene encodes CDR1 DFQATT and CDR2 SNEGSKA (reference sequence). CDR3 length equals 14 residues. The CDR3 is CSVLGLAGGSEQFF. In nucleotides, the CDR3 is TGCAGCGTCCTGGGACTAGCGGGAGGGAGTGAGCAGTTCTTC.

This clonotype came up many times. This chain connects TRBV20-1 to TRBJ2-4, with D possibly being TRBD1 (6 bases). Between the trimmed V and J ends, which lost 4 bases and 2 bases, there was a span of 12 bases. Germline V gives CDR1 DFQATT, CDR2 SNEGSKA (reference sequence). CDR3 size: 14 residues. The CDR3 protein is CSATATGTKNIQYF. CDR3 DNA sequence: TGCAGTGCTACTGCTACAGGGACCAAAAACATTCAGTACTTC.

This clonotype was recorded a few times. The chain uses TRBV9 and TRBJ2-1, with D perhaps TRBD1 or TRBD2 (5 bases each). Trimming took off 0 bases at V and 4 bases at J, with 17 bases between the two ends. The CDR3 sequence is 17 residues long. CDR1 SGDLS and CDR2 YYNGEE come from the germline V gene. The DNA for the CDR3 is TGTGCCAGCAGCGTAGAGGGGAGTGCGCGACTATACAATGAGCAGTTCTTC. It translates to CASSVEGSARLYNEQFF.

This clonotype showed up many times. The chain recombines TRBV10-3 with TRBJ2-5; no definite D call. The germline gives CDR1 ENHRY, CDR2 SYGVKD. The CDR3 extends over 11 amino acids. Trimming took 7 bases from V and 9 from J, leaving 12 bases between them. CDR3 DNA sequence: TGTGCCATCATTCCGGGCGAGGCCCAGTACTTC. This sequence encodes CAIIPGEAQYF.

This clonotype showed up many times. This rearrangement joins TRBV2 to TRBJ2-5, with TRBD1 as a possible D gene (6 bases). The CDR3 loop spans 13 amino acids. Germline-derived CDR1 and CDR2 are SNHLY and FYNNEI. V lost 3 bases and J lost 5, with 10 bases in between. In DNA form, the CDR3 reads TGTGCCAGCAGTGACAGGGGCTGGGAGACCCAGTACTTC. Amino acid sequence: CASSDRGWETQYF.

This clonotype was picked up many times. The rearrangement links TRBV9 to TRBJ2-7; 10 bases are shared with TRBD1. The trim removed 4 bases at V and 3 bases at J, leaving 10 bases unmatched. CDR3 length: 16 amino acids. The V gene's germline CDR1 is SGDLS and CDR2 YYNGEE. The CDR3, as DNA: TGTGCCAGCAGCCCCAGAGGGGGACAGGGGATCTACGAGCAGTACTTC. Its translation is CASSPRGGQGIYEQYF.

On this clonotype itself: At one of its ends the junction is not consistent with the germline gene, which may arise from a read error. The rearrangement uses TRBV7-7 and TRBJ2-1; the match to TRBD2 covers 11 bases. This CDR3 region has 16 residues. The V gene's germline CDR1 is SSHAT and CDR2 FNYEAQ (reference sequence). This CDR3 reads CASSFTSGSAYNEQFF. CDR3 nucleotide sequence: TGTGCTAGCAGCTTTACTAGCGGGAGCGCCTACAATGAGCAGTTCTTC.

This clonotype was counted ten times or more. The CDR3 reads CASSRGDISYEQYF. The CDR3 DNA reads TGCGCCAGCAGCCGAGGGGACATCTCCTACGAGCAGTACTTC. V is TRBV5-1 and J is TRBJ2-7; the D gene is possibly TRBD1 (6 bases). This CDR3 is 14 amino acids long. Germline V gene lookup returns CDR1 SGHRS and CDR2 YFSETQ. Trimming stripped 4 bases from V and 0 bases from J, with 11 bases between. Using reference TRBV5-1 and TRBJ2-7 for the parts outside the CDR3, the full variable domain is KAGVTQTPRYLIKTRGQQVTLSCSPISGHRSVSWYQQTPGQGLQFLFEYFSETQRNKGNFPGRFSGRQFSNSRSEMNVSTLELGDSALYLCASSRGDISYEQYFGPGTRLTVT.

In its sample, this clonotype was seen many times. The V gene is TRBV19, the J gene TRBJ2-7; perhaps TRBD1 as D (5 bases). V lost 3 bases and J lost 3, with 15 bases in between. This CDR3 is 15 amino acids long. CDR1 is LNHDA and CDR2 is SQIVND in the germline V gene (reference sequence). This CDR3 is CASSIAGSLYYEQYF. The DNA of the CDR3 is TGTGCCAGTAGTATTGCAGGGTCTTTGTACTACGAGCAGTACTTC.

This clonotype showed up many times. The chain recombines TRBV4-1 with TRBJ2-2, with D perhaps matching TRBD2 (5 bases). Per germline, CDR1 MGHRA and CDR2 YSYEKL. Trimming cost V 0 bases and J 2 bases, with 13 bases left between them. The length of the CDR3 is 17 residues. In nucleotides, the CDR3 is TGCGCCAGCAGCCAAGATCGGGGAGCCTTAAACACCGGGGAGCTGTTTTTT. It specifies CASSQDRGALNTGELFF.

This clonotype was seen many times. CDR3: CATAGGLAGTGELFF. CDR3 nucleotide sequence: TGTGCCACCGCTGGGGGACTAGCGGGAACCGGGGAGCTGTTTTTT. This sequence joins TRBV12-3 or TRBV12-4 and TRBJ2-2; TRBD2 agrees at 13 bases. V trimming: 10 bases; J trimming: 5 bases; junction bases outside the gene matches: 7. This CDR3 spans 15 amino acids.

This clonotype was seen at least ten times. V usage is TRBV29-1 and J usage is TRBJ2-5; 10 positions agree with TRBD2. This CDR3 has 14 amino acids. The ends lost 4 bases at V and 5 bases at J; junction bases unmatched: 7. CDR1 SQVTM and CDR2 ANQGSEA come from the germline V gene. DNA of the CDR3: TGCAGCGTTGGATTAGCGGGAGGAGGGGAGACCCAGTACTTC. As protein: CSVGLAGGGETQYF.

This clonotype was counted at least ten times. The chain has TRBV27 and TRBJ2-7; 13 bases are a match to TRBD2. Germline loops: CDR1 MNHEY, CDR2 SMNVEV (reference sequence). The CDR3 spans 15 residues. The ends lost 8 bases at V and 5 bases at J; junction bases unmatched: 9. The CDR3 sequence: CASRGLGLAGDEQYF. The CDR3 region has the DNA TGTGCCAGCCGGGGTCTTGGACTAGCGGGAGACGAGCAGTACTTC.

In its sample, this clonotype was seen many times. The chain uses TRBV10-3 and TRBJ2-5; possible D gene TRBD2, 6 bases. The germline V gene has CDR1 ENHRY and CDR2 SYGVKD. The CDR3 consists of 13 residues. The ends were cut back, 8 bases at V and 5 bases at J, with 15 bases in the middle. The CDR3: CAIGGLDLETQYF. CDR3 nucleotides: TGTGCCATCGGGGGACTCGATCTTGAGACCCAGTACTTC.